A single sample is the source of the 14 T cell receptor beta chains below, sequenced in a study of blood T cell repertoires in COVID-19. Repertoires were generated with immunoSEQ multiplex PCR, while TCRdb's copy carries only in-frame clones and drops some. The table lists roughly 250,000 clones, roughly 80% of them singletons. Sequencing was performed on peripheral blood. These receptors were obtained from a woman aged 45-65 years with acute or convalescent COVID-19.

This rearrangement joins TRBV5-1 to TRBJ1-1, with D perhaps TRBD1 (5 bases). This CDR3 has 13 residues. In germline, CDR1 is SGHRS, CDR2 YFSETQ. The V end was cut by 2 bases, the J end by 3 bases, with 8 bases between. CDR3 bases: TGCGCCAGCAGCTTACAGGATTACACTGAAGCTTTCTTT. It codes for CASSLQDYTEAFF.

The chain links TRBV12-3 or TRBV12-4 to TRBJ2-5; a weak D match, TRBD1 (5 bases). Trimming stripped 6 bases from V and 3 bases from J, with 5 bases between. The CDR3 sequence is 11 residues long. CDR3 DNA sequence: TGTGCCAGCAGGGACAAAGAGACCCAGTACTTC. It yields the protein CASRDKETQYF.

This chain links TRBV15 with TRBJ2-1, with D perhaps matching TRBD1 (6 bases). The CDR3 spans 15 residues. V shed 0 bases and J shed 4 bases, with 10 bases lying between them. The V gene's germline CDR1 is LNHNV and CDR2 YYDKDF (reference sequence). CDR3 DNA sequence: TGTGCCACCAGCAGAGATCGGGACACGTACAATGAGCAGTTCTTC. Its translation: CATSRDRDTYNEQFF.

The chain carries TRBV7-8 and TRBJ2-2, with 8 nucleotides matching TRBD1. CDR1 SGHVS and CDR2 FQNEAQ come from the germline V gene. This CDR3 is built from 16 residues. With 0 bases clipped from V and 4 bases from J, the junction kept 4 bases outside the gene matches. CDR3 sequence reads: CASSLADRGGTGELFF. The CDR3 DNA reads TGTGCCAGCAGCTTAGCCGACAGGGGTGGCACCGGGGAGCTGTTTTTT.

This clone has just a few counts. The chain is built from TRBV5-1 and TRBJ2-1; maybe TRBD2 (5 bases). Germline V CDR1 and CDR2: SGHRS, YFSETQ. The CDR3 extends over 12 amino acids. Trimming removed 5 bases from V and 7 bases from J, with 10 bases in between. Here the CDR3 reads CASRLDKNEQFF. The CDR3 DNA is TGCGCCAGCAGACTAGACAAAAATGAGCAGTTCTTC.

The J gene is TRBJ2-5, the V gene TRBV28, with TRBD2 matching over 7 bases. This CDR3 is 15 amino acids long. The germline gives CDR1 MDHEN, CDR2 SYDVKM. V lost 4 bases and J lost 4; bases outside the gene matches: 9. The CDR3, as DNA: TGTGCCAGCAGTTACGGGACTAACTGGGTAGAGACCCAGTACTTC. Protein product: CASSYGTNWVETQYF.

The rearrangement uses TRBV6-4 and TRBJ1-1; TRBD1 might be the D (6 bases). CDR1 and CDR2 from the germline V gene are MRHNA and SNTAGT. The CDR3 totals 14 residues. Trimming pared 4 bases from V and 1 base from J, leaving 10 bases between. The chain's CDR3 is CASSVPGQNTEAFF. The CDR3 region has the DNA TGTGCCAGCAGTGTACCGGGACAGAACACTGAAGCTTTCTTT.

The chain joins TRBV6-5 to TRBJ1-4; D perhaps matches TRBD1 (6 bases). The CDR3 is 15 amino acids. Deletions cut 6 bases from V and 0 bases from J, with 11 bases between. CDR1 and CDR2 (germline): MNHEY, SVGAGI. CDR3 DNA: TGTGCCAGCAGGCCTGGACAGACAACTAATGAAAAACTGTTTTTT. Protein product: CASRPGQTTNEKLFF.

The chain couples TRBV5-5 to TRBJ2-7; 8 bases match TRBD1. With 0 bases clipped from V and 3 bases from J, the junction kept 11 bases outside the gene matches. Germline CDR1 SGHKS, CDR2 YYEKEE (reference sequence). CDR3 length equals 17 residues. The CDR3 here is CASSLDRGTPWDYEQYF. In DNA form, the CDR3 reads TGTGCCAGCAGCTTGGACAGGGGGACCCCCTGGGACTACGAGCAGTACTTC.

This rearrangement joins TRBV7-2 to TRBJ2-6, with 15 positions matching TRBD2. Trimming took 5 bases from V and 3 from J; bases not matched to a gene: 8. The CDR3 length is 19 residues. Looked up from germline, CDR1 is SGHTA and CDR2 is FQGNSA. The CDR3 DNA reads as TGTGCCAGCAGCCCCCGGACTAGCGGGGGGGCCGGTGGGGCCAACGTCCTGACTTTC. Protein product: CASSPRTSGGAGGANVLTF.

This rearrangement joins TRBV28 to TRBJ1-2, with D possibly matching TRBD1 (6 bases). The CDR3 is 15 residues long. Trimming took off 6 bases at V and 0 bases at J, with 14 bases between the two ends. Germline V gives CDR1 MDHEN, CDR2 SYDVKM. This chain's CDR3 is CASREDRTTNYGYTF. CDR3 DNA: TGTGCCAGCAGAGAAGACAGGACCACTAACTATGGCTACACCTTC.

The chain combines TRBV6-5 with TRBJ2-7; a possible D gene is TRBD2 (6 bases). The CDR3 sequence is 15 residues long. Germline CDR1 MNHEY, CDR2 SVGAGI. V lost 2 bases, J lost 5 bases, and 16 bases lay in between. CDR3 loop: CASSYGAGGVDEQYF. The CDR3, as DNA: TGTGCCAGCAGTTACGGGGCCGGGGGTGTGGACGAGCAGTACTTC.

This chain joins TRBV7-9 and TRBJ2-5; 7 bases agree with TRBD2. There are 13 residues in the CDR3. J was trimmed by 5 bases and V by 2 bases; bases with no gene match: 2. Germline V gives CDR1 SEHNR, CDR2 FQNEAQ (reference sequence). The CDR3: CASSLRGGETQYF. CDR3 nucleotides: TGTGCCAGCAGCTTACGGGGAGGGGAGACCCAGTACTTC. The entire variable domain, with the rest obtained from reference TRBV7-9 and TRBJ2-5, is as follows: DTGVSQNPRHKITKRGQNVTFRCDPISEHNRLYWYRQTLGQGPEFLTYFQNEAQLEKSRLLSDRFSAERPKGSFSTLEIQRTEQGDSAMYLCASSLRGGETQYFGPGTRLLVL.

The V gene is TRBV30, the J gene TRBJ1-3, with a weak D call TRBD1 (5 bases). The germline V gene encodes CDR1 GTSNPN and CDR2 SVGIG (reference sequence). V gave up 1 base and J gave up 0 bases, with 10 bases separating them. The CDR3 consists of 15 residues. The CDR3 sequence: CAWSADSLSGNTIYF. As DNA, the CDR3 is TGTGCCTGGAGTGCCGACAGCCTCTCTGGAAACACCATATATTTT.